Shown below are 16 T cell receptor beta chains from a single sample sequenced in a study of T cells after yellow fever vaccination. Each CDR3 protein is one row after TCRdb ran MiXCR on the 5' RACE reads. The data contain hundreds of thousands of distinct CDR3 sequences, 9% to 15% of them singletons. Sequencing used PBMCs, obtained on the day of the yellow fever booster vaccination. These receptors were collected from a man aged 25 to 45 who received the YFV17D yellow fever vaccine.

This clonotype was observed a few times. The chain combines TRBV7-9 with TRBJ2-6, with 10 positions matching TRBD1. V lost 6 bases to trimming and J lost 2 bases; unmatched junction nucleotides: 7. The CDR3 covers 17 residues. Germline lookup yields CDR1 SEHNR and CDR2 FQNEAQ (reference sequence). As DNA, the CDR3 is TGTGCCAGCAGTTCCGGGACAGGGGCCCCTGGGGCCAACGTCCTGACTTTC. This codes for CASSSGTGAPGANVLTF.

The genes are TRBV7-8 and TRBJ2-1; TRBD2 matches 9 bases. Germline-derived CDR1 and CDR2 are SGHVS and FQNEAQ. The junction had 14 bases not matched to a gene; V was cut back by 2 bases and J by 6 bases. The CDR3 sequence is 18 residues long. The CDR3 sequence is CASSLKSMGLAGPNEQFF. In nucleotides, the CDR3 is TGTGCCAGCAGCTTAAAATCGATGGGGCTAGCGGGACCCAATGAGCAGTTCTTC.

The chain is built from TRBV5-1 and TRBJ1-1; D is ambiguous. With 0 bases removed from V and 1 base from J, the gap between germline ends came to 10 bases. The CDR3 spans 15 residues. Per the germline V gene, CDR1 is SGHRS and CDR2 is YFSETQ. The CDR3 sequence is CASSLEAGANTEAFF. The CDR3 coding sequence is TGCGCCAGCAGCTTGGAGGCGGGAGCGAACACTGAAGCTTTCTTT.

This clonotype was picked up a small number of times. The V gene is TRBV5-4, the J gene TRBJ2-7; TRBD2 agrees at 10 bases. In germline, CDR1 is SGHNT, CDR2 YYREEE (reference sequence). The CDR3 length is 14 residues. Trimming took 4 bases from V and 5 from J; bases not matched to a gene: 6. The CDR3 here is CASSTPSGSDEQYF. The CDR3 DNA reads TGTGCCAGCAGCACTCCTAGCGGGAGCGACGAGCAGTACTTC.

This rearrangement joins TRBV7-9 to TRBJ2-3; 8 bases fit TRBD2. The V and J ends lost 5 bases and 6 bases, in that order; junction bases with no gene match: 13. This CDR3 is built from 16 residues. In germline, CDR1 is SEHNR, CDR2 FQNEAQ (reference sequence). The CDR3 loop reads CASSPSFRTSRDTQYF. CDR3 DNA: TGTGCCAGCAGCCCCTCCTTTCGGACTAGCAGGGATACGCAGTATTTT.

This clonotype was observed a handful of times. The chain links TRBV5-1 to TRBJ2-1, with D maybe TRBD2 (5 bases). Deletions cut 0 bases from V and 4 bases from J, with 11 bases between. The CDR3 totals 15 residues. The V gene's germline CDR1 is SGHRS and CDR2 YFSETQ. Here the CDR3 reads CASSLGRIDYNEQFF. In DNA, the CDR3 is TGCGCCAGCAGCTTGGGGAGGATCGATTACAATGAGCAGTTCTTC.

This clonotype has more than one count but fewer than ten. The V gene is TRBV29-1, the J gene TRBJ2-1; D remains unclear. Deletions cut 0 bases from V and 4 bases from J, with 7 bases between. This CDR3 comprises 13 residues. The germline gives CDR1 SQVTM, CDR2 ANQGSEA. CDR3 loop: CSVEDRWYNEQFF. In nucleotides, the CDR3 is TGCAGCGTTGAAGATCGGTGGTACAATGAGCAGTTCTTC.

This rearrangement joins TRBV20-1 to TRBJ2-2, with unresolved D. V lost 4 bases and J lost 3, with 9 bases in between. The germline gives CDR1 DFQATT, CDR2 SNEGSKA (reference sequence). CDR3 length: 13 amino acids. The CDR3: CSATRRHTGELFF. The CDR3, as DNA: TGCAGTGCTACCAGGAGACACACCGGGGAGCTGTTTTTT.

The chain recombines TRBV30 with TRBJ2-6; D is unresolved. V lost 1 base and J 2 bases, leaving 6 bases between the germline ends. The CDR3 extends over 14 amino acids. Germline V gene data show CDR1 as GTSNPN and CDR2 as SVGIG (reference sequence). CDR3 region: CAWSASTGANVLTF. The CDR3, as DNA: TGTGCCTGGAGTGCGAGCACTGGGGCCAACGTCCTGACTTTC.

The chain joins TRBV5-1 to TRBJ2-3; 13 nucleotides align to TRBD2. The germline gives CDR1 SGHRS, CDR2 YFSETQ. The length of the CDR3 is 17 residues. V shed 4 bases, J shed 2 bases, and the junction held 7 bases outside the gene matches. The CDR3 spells CASSAGGLAGPTDTQYF. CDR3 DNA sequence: TGCGCCAGCAGCGCTGGGGGACTAGCGGGACCCACAGATACGCAGTATTTT.

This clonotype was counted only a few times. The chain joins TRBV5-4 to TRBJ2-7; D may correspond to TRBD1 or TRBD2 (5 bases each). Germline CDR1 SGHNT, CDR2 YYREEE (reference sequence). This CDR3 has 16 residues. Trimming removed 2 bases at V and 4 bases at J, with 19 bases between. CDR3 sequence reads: CASSFLGRGFGYEQYF. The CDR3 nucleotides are TGTGCCAGCAGCTTTTTGGGACGAGGATTTGGTTACGAGCAGTACTTC. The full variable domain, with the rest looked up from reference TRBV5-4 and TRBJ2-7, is ETGVTQSPTHLIKTRGQQVTLRCSSQSGHNTVSWYQQALGQGPQFIFQYYREEENGRGNFPPRFSGLQFPNYSSELNVNALELDDSALYLCASSFLGRGFGYEQYFGPGTRLTVT.

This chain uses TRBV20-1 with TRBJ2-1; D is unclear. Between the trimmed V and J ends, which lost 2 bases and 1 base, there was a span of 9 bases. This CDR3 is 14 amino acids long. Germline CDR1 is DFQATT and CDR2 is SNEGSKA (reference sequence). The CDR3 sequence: CSARNRESYNEQFF. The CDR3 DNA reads TGCAGTGCTAGAAACCGAGAATCCTACAATGAGCAGTTCTTC.

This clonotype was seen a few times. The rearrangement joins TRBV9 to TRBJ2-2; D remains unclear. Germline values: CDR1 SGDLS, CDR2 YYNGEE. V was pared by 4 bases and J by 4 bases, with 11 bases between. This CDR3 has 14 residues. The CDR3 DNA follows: TGTGCCAGCAGCCCGCCAGCGTCCACCGGGGAGCTGTTTTTT. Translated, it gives CASSPPASTGELFF. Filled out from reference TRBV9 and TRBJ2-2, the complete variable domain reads DSGVTQTPKHLITATGQRVTLRCSPRSGDLSVYWYQQSLDQGLQFLIQYYNGEERAKGNILERFSAQQFPDLHSELNLSSLELGDSALYFCASSPPASTGELFFGEGSRLTVL.

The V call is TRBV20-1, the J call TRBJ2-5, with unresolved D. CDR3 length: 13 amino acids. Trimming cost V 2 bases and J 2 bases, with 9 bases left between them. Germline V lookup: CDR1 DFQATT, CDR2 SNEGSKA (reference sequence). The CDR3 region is CSARYAKQETQYF. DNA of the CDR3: TGCAGTGCTAGATACGCCAAGCAAGAGACCCAGTACTTC.

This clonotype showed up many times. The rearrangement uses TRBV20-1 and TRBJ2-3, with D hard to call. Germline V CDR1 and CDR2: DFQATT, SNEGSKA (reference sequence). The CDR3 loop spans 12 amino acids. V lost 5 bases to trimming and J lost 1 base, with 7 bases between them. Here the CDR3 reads CSARSGTDTQYF. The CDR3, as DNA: TGCAGTGCTCGGAGCGGCACAGATACGCAGTATTTT.

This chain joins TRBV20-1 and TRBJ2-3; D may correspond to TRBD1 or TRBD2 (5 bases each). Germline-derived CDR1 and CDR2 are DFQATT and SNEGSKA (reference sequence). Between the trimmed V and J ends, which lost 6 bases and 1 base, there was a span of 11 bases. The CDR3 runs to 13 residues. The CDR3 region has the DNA TGCAGTGCGCCCGGGGCGGGCACAGATACGCAGTATTTT. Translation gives CSAPGAGTDTQYF.